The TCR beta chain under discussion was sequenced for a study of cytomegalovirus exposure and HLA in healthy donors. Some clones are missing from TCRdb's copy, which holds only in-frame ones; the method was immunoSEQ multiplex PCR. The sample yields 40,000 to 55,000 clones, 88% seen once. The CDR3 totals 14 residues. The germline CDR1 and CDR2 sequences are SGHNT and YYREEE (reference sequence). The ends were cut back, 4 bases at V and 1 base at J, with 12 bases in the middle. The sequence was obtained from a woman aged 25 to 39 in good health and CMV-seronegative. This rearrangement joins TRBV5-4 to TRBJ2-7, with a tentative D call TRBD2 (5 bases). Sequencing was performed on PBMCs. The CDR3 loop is CASSPGVGSYEQYF. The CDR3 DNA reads TGTGCCAGCAGCCCCGGGGTGGGTTCCTACGAGCAGTACTTC.